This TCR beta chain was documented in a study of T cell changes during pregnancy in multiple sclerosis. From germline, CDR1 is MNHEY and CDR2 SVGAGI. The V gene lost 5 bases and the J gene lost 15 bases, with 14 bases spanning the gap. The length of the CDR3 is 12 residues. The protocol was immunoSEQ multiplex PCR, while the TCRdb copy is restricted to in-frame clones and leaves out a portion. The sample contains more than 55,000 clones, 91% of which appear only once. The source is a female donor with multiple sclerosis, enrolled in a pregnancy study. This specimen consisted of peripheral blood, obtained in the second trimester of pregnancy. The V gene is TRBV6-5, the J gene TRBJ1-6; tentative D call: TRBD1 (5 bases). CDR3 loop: CASSLLRGLLHF. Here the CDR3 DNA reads TGTGCCAGCAGTCTCCTGCGGGGACTCCTCCACTTT.